This paragraph covers one TCR beta chain sequence. No antigen is known for it. V shed 1 base, J shed 0 bases, and the junction held 6 bases outside the gene matches. Germline V gives CDR1 LNHNV, CDR2 YYDKDF (reference sequence). The CDR3 runs to 17 residues. Amplification used 60 Vbeta primers and 13 Jbeta primers. The protocol was immunoSEQ multiplex PCR, while the TCRdb copy is restricted to in-frame clones and leaves out a portion. There are about 86,000 clones in the sample; around 80% occur only once, and around 2.7% lies in the top ten. The data were obtained in a study of cytomegalovirus exposure and HLA in healthy donors. As for the study in general: Unique TCRs numbering about 85 million, obtained from HLA-typed donors, made up an early data release.

Regarding the study as a whole: Serostatus for CMV was the only available immune exposure information. Sequencing depth roughly uniform across donors was assumed in presence/absence analyses.

The sequenced sample consisted of PBMCs. The chain couples TRBV15 to TRBJ2-4, with 7 bases identical to TRBD1. The source of this sequence is a male donor in good health and CMV-seropositive. The chain's CDR3 is CATSRGQGGIAKNIQYF. CDR3 bases: TGTGCCACCAGCAGAGGACAGGGTGGGATAGCCAAAAACATTCAGTACTTC.